Below are 2 T cell receptor beta chains sequenced from a single sample in a study of cytomegalovirus exposure and HLA in healthy donors. A multiplex PCR was run with 60 Vbeta primers and 13 Jbeta primers. Profiled with immunoSEQ multiplex PCR; TCRdb holds only in-frame clones, not every one. This table has about 120,000 clones, under 85% appearing once. Sequenced sample: PBMCs. These receptors originate from a man between 18 and 35 years old in good health and CMV-seropositive.

This chain uses TRBV7-2 with TRBJ2-7; 10 nucleotides match TRBD1. The V gene's germline CDR1 is SGHTA and CDR2 FQGNSA. The CDR3 spans 14 residues. V gave up 5 bases and J gave up 7 bases; unmatched junction bases: 8. The CDR3, as DNA: TGTGCCAGCAGCCCAGGGACAGGGGATGGGGAGCAGTACTTC. Protein sequence: CASSPGTGDGEQYF.

V and J are TRBV28 and TRBJ1-5; 8 positions match TRBD1. Germline assignment: CDR1 MDHEN and CDR2 SYDVKM. This CDR3 is built from 24 residues. Trimming removed 1 base from V and 1 base from J; junction bases left unmatched: 27. This chain's CDR3 is CASSLSFLKPDRVRCESSNQPQHF. As DNA, the CDR3 is TGTGCCAGCAGTTTATCCTTTTTGAAACCGGACAGGGTACGTTGTGAGAGCAGCAATCAGCCCCAGCATTTT.